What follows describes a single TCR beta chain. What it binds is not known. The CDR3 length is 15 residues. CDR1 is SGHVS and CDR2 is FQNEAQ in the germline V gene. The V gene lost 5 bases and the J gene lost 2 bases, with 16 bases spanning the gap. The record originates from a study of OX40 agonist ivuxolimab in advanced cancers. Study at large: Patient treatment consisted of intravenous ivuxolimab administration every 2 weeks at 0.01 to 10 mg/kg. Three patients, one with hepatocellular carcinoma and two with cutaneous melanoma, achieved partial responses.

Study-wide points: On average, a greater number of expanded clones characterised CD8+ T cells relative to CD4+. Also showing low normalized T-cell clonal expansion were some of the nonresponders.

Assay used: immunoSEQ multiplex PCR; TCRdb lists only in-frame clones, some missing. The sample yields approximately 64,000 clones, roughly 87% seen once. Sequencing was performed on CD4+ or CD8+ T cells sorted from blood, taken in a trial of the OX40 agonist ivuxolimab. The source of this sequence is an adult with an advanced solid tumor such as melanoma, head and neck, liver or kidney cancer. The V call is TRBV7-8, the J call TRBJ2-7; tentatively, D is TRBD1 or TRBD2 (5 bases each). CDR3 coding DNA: TGTGCCAGCAGCCAAGCGGCAGGGAGAGCCTACGAGCAGTACTTC. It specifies CASSQAAGRAYEQYF.